Included here is one T cell receptor (beta chain) sequence, with context. Sequencing was performed with immunoSEQ multiplex PCR; in TCRdb, only in-frame clones are kept and a portion is missing. The sample includes about 20,000 clones, more than 60% of them seen just once. Every single patient, without exception, relapsed after autologous stem cell transplantation, and brentuximab vedotin exposure varied. This record belongs to a study of PD-1 blockade in classical Hodgkin lymphoma. Germline CDR1 and CDR2: KGHSH and LQKENI. This CDR3 is 13 amino acids long. V lost 0 bases and J lost 6, with 8 bases in between.

Sample: peripheral blood mononuclear cells (PBMCs), taken before the second cycle of nivolumab. This chain connects TRBV18 to TRBJ2-5, with D possibly being TRBD2 (5 bases). The TCR was taken from a human donor with classical Hodgkin lymphoma. CDR3 loop: CASSPPSSKTQYF. As DNA, the CDR3 is TGTGCCAGCTCACCACCATCTAGCAAGACCCAGTACTTC.